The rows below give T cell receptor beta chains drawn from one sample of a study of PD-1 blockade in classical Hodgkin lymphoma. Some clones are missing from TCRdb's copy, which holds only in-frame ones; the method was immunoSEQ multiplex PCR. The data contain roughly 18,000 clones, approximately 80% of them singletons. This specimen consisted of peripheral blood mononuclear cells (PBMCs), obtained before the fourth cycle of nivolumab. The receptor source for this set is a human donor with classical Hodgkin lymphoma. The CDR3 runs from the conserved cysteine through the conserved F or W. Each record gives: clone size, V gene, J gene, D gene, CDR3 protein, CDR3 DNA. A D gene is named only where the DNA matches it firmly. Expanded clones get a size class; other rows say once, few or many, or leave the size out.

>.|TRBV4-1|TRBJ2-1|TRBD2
CASSQDWASGGSEQFF
TGCGCCAGCAGCCAAGATTGGGCTAGCGGGGGGTCTGAGCAGTTCTTC
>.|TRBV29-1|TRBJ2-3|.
CSVEEPGSLRRSDTQYF
TGCAGCGTTGAAGAGCCGGGCAGCCTAAGAAGGTCAGATACGCAGTATTTT
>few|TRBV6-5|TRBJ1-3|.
CASSLTGLFSGNTIYF
TGTGCCAGCAGTTTGACAGGACTATTCTCTGGAAACACCATATATTTT
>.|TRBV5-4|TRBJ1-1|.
CASSLYRALNTEAFF
TGTGCCAGCAGCTTATACAGGGCACTTAACACTGAAGCTTTCTTT
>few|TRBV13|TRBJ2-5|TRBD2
CASSSIRLAGSQETQYF
TGTGCCAGCAGCTCAATCCGACTAGCGGGTAGTCAAGAGACCCAGTACTTC
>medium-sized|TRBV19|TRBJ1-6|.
CASSTESRVRGSPLHF
TGTGCCAGTAGTACCGAAAGCCGGGTCAGGGGATCACCCCTCCACTTT
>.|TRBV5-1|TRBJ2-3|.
CASSLRIVGGSDTQYF
TGCGCCAGCAGCTTGAGGATCGTTGGGGGCTCAGATACGCAGTATTTT
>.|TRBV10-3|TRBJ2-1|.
CAISEPKGLGYNEQFF
TGTGCCATCAGTGAGCCAAAGGGGCTAGGTTACAATGAGCAGTTCTTC
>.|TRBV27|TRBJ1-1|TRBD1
CASSSTTRGLNTEAFF
TGTGCCAGCAGTTCCACCACAAGGGGGCTGAACACTGAAGCTTTCTTT
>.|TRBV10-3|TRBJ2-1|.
CAISELPGMDEQFF
TGTGCCATCAGTGAGCTGCCAGGGATGGATGAGCAGTTCTTC
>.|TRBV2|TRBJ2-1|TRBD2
CASSRGRSLAGHYNEQFF
TGTGCCAGCAGTCGGGGTCGATCTCTAGCGGGGCACTACAATGAGCAGTTCTTC
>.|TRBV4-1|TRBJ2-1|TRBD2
CASSQPGLAGVNEQFF
TGCGCCAGCAGCCAACCGGGACTAGCGGGAGTAAATGAGCAGTTCTTC
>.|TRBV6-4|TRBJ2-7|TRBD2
CASIPKEREAFSYEQYF
TGTGCCAGCATCCCCAAGGAGCGGGAGGCCTTCTCCTACGAGCAGTACTTC
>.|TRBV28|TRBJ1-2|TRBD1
CASSLRSGRGRGIDYTF
TGTGCCAGCAGTTTAAGGTCGGGCAGGGGGCGCGGTATTGACTACACCTTC
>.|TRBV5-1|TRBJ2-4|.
CASSLIEGAKNIQYF
TGCGCCAGCAGCTTGATCGAGGGAGCCAAAAACATTCAGTACTTC
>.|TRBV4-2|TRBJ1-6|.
CASSQFAASNSPLHF
TGTGCCAGCAGCCAGTTCGCAGCCAGTAATTCACCCCTCCACTTT
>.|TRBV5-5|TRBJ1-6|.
CASSTDRNYNSPLHF
TGTGCCAGCAGCACGGACAGAAATTATAATTCACCCCTCCACTTT
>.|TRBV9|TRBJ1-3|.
CASSPEWPSGNTIYF
TGTGCCAGCAGCCCCGAGTGGCCCTCTGGAAACACCATATATTTT